This entry features one T cell receptor beta chain sequence. The target antigen is unknown. The data belong to a study of shared clonotypes between healthy human individuals. Clones were read by immunoSEQ multiplex PCR, and TCRdb kept only the in-frame ones, dropping some. The repertoire consists of some 2,500,000 clones, with roughly 90% occurring once and the leading ten covering roughly 0.34%. Points from the study as a whole: When compared with the clonotypes that were shared by all four sorted-subset donors, the non-shared clonotypes turned out to have lower generation probabilities. Rarefaction showed that sequencing of sorted subsets was incomplete (despite large depth).

V lost 5 bases, J lost 7 bases, and 12 bases lay in between. Germline values: CDR1 MNHNS, CDR2 SASEGT. The CDR3 has 13 residues. This chain connects TRBV6-1 to TRBJ1-5, with D maybe TRBD1 (5 bases). The clonotype originates from a young man in good health. Some clones in this sample may be carry-over from other donors' samples. The sample was naive CD4+ T cells from PBMCs. Regarding subset: CD45RA+ positively selected. This CDR3 reads CASSPTREQPQHF. CDR3 in DNA: TGTGCCAGCAGTCCAACCAGGGAACAGCCCCAGCATTTT.